This TCR beta chain derives from a study of OX40 agonist ivuxolimab in advanced cancers. The CDR3 has 15 residues. Germline CDR1 reads ENHRY; CDR2 reads SYGVKD. Trimming cost V 8 bases and J 0 bases, with 15 bases left between them. Sequenced by immunoSEQ multiplex PCR; TCRdb stores in-frame clones only, minus some. The sample has 50,000 or so clones; 75% to 90% are singletons. Here the sequenced sample was CD4+ or CD8+ T cells sorted from blood, taken in a trial of the OX40 agonist ivuxolimab. This sequence joins TRBV10-3 and TRBJ2-3; TRBD2 might be the D (5 bases). The receptor was isolated from an adult with an advanced solid tumor such as melanoma, head and neck, liver or kidney cancer. CDR3 sequence: CAIEGADDSTDTQYF. In nucleotides, the CDR3 is TGTGCCATCGAGGGCGCCGACGATAGCACAGATACGCAGTATTTT.